This TCR beta chain derives from a study of blood T cell repertoires in COVID-19 (dated by TCRdb to the early 2020s). Looking at the study overall: Collaborator samples came from the United States, Italy and Spain and covered acute and convalescent phases of COVID-19. The material from the prospective study consisted of cDNA or gDNA derived from T cells, B-cell-depleted T cells, or PBMCs. HLA class I and class II types, where available, came from metadata supplied by the sample provider rather than from assay-based typing. Sample metadata almost always included a de-identified subject ID, COVID-19 status, age in years and sex. The repertoires were made available in a free public database intended to serve as a resource for research on the immune response to SARS-CoV-2. Subjects who had been exposed to COVID-19, were actively infected with it, or had recovered from it provided the deeply sampled blood TCRbeta repertoires that made up the dataset. The samples were drawn from the first 160 participants of the ongoing ImmuneRACE study and from roughly 1,300 subjects provided by 6 global collaborators.

As regards this clone: What antigen it recognizes has not been identified. Base qualities were left out, and no much larger clone turns up one base away.

Participants in the prospective study were enrolled through a virtual design, were aged roughly 18 to 100 years, and lived in fewer than 30 United States geographic areas. To assign participants to cohorts, the prospective study relied on clinical history that participants themselves reported in a screening survey and a study questionnaire. Recovered participants in ImmuneRACE Cohort 3 were defined as having two consecutive negative NP/OP PCR tests, clearance from a healthcare professional, or resolution of symptoms. Each participant in the prospective study had whole blood, serum and a nasopharyngeal or oropharyngeal swab collected by mobile phlebotomists. Additional blood draws and questionnaires over a roughly two-month period could optionally be provided by prospective study participants. Before DNA extraction, prospective study blood samples were shipped either frozen or at room temperature.

TCRbeta CDR3 regions were amplified from genomic DNA using the immunoSEQ Assay, a bias-controlled multiplex PCR. The paper's processing steps were these. The number of nucleated cells in each sample was estimated from the amplification of reference gene primers within the assay. To quantify the absolute abundance of each unique TCRbeta CDR3 rearrangement, sequence reads were collapsed and filtered. Productive Simpson clonality was computed per sample as the square root of Simpson's diversity index over productive rearrangements. TCRdb mirrors the immuneACCESS table, restricted to in-frame sequences. Some clones are absent from its copies; in checked studies, under half trace to an unresolved V gene, and the reason for the others is unknown. The DNA was the basis for D and trimming; V, J and clone size are from that table. The sample yields roughly 150,000 clones; 78% were counted once. The ten largest clonotypes hold over 5% of the sample.

Reading the germline V gene (reference sequence) gives CDR1 LGHDT and CDR2 YNNKEL. The cysteine opens and the phenylalanine closes a CDR3 of 14 amino acids. Only CDR3 DNA remains: 42 bases, in frame from the first base. The junction shows trimming of 4 bases on V and 6 bases on J, and the gene matches do not reach 7 bases of it. Here is what the overall study found, with its caveats: Clinical and demographic metadata were provided uncurated, with the amount varying by source and participant.

This receptor was obtained from a woman aged 45-65 years who had recovered from COVID-19. The chain couples TRBV3-1 (or the pseudogene TRBV3-2) to TRBJ1-2, and 8 junction bases match TRBD1. Material: PBMCs or T cells enriched from blood (not recorded which). The nucleotide sequence is TGTGCCAGCAGCCTTCGGACAGGGCACAATGGCTACACCTTC. Translated, this is CASSLRTGHNGYTF.